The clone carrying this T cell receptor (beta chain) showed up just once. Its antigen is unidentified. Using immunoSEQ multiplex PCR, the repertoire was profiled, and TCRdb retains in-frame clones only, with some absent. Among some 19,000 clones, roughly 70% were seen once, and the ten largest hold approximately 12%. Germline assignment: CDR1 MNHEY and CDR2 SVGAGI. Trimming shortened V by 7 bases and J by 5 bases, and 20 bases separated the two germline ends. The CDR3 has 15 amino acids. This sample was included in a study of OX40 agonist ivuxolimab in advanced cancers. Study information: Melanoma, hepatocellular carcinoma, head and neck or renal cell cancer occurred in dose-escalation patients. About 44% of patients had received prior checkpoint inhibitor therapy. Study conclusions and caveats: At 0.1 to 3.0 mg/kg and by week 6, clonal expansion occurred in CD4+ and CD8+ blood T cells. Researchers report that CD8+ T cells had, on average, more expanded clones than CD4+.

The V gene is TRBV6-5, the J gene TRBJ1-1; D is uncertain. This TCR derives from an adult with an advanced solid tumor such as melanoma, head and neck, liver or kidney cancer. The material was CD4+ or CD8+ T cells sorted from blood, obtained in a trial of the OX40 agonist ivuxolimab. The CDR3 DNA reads TGTGCCAGCAATTTACGCGGCGCAAGGTTGACTGAAGCTTTCTTT. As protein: CASNLRGARLTEAFF.